A selection of T cell receptor beta chains follows, all from one sample in a study of blood T cell repertoires in COVID-19. Method: immunoSEQ multiplex PCR; TCRdb's copy keeps in-frame clones and lacks some. This sample has 120,000 or so clones; more than 75% occur once, and the top ten carry 3% to 5%. The sequencing sample was made of peripheral blood. The receptors here all came from a man aged 55-75 years with acute or convalescent COVID-19. CDR3s include the opening cysteine and the closing phenylalanine or tryptophan. D genes are given only for firm matches. The size entry is marked missing in some rows and otherwise reads once, few, many or a size class.

D: .; V: TRBV5-6; J: TRBJ2-7; size: once; DNA: TGTGCCAGCAGCTCGGGAGTTAGATACGAGCAGTACTTC; CDR3: CASSSGVRYEQYF
D: .; V: TRBV13; J: TRBJ2-7; size: .; DNA: TGTGCCAGCAGCTTATGGGCAAATCGCTACGAGCAGTACTTC; CDR3: CASSLWANRYEQYF
D: TRBD2; V: TRBV7-9; J: TRBJ2-7; size: .; DNA: TGTGCCAGCAGCCAAGTGTCGGGAGGTACCCACGAGCAGTACTTC; CDR3: CASSQVSGGTHEQYF
D: .; V: TRBV28; J: TRBJ1-1; size: .; DNA: TGTGCCAGCAGTTCCGTCGACATTAACACTGAAGCTTTCTTT; CDR3: CASSSVDINTEAFF
D: .; V: TRBV7-2; J: TRBJ2-1; size: once; DNA: TGTGCCAGCAGCACGACTAGGAGCAATGAGCAGTTCTTC; CDR3: CASSTTRSNEQFF
D: TRBD1; V: TRBV5-1; J: TRBJ2-7; size: .; DNA: TGCGCCAGCAGCATAACCGGGACAGGGGATTACGAGCAGTACTTC; CDR3: CASSITGTGDYEQYF
D: .; V: TRBV24-1; J: TRBJ2-2; size: .; DNA: TGTGCCACCAGTGGGAGGATACCCACCGGGGAGCTGTTTTTT; CDR3: CATSGRIPTGELFF
D: .; V: TRBV7-2; J: TRBJ2-7; size: .; DNA: TGTGCCAGCAGCACAAGATCCATCCTCTCCTACGAGCAGTACTTC; CDR3: CASSTRSILSYEQYF
D: .; V: TRBV19; J: TRBJ2-1; size: .; DNA: TGTGGCTCCACTTCCTACAATGAGCAGTTCTTC; CDR3: CGSTSYNEQFF
D: TRBD1; V: TRBV6-5; J: TRBJ1-6; size: .; DNA: TGTGCCAGCAGTCGGACAGGGACGATCAATTCACCCCTCCACTTT; CDR3: CASSRTGTINSPLHF
D: .; V: TRBV28; J: TRBJ2-7; size: once; DNA: TGTGCCAGCAGTCCCCGGGACACCTCCTACGAGCAGTACTTC; CDR3: CASSPRDTSYEQYF
D: .; V: TRBV28; J: TRBJ1-3; size: .; DNA: TGTGCTTGGGGGGGGGACTCTGGAAACACCATATATTTT; CDR3: CAWGGDSGNTIYF
D: .; V: TRBV7-2; J: TRBJ2-7; size: .; DNA: TGTGCCAGCAGCTTGAGGGTAGCGGCAGGAAGCTCCTACGAGCAGTACTTC; CDR3: CASSLRVAAGSSYEQYF
D: TRBD1; V: TRBV5-1; J: TRBJ1-2; size: .; DNA: TGCGCCAGCAGCCAGGGACAGGGGCGTCCTGGCTACACCTTC; CDR3: CASSQGQGRPGYTF
D: TRBD1; V: TRBV7-2; J: TRBJ1-4; size: .; DNA: TGTGCCAGCAGCTTAGACAGGGGGCGAGGTGAAAAACTGTTTTTT; CDR3: CASSLDRGRGEKLFF
D: .; V: TRBV4-1; J: TRBJ2-7; size: .; DNA: TGCGCCAGCAGCCAAGATAAATTGGAGGGCTACGAGCAGTACTTC; CDR3: CASSQDKLEGYEQYF
D: .; V: TRBV19; J: TRBJ1-1; size: few; DNA: TGTGCCAGTAGTATAAAGGAGTACACTGAAGCTTTCTTT; CDR3: CASSIKEYTEAFF
D: .; V: TRBV10-3; J: TRBJ1-1; size: .; DNA: TGTGCCATCAGCCAAAGGGGGGGCACTGAAGCTTTCTTT; CDR3: CAISQRGGTEAFF
D: .; V: TRBV28; J: TRBJ1-5; size: once; DNA: TGTGCCAGCAGGTCTGGGCTGACTAGCAATCAGCCCCAGCATTTT; CDR3: CASRSGLTSNQPQHF
D: TRBD2; V: TRBV19; J: TRBJ2-3; size: .; DNA: TGTGCCAGTAGTGGGGTAGCGGGAGGGCGAGATACGCAGTATTTT; CDR3: CASSGVAGGRDTQYF
D: TRBD1; V: TRBV4-3; J: TRBJ1-2; size: .; DNA: TGCGCCAGCAGCCAAGGACAGGGAGCATATGGCTACACCTTC; CDR3: CASSQGQGAYGYTF
D: .; V: TRBV24-1; J: TRBJ2-6; size: .; DNA: TGTGCCATCGAGAGAACAGGGAATGGGGCCAACGTCCTGACTTTC; CDR3: CAIERTGNGANVLTF
D: TRBD1; V: TRBV27; J: TRBJ2-1; size: .; DNA: TGTGCCAGCGCTTCGGGACAGGGACCCGCGGGGGAGCAGTTCTTC; CDR3: CASASGQGPAGEQFF
D: .; V: TRBV5-1; J: TRBJ1-3; size: .; DNA: TGCGCCCCCTTAAACGACACTCTAAACACCATATATTTT; CDR3: CAPLNDTLNTIYF
D: .; V: TRBV2; J: TRBJ1-5; size: once; DNA: TGTGCCAGCACGGGTGCGGAGGGGCGCGTCAATCAGCCCCAGCATTTT; CDR3: CASTGAEGRVNQPQHF
D: .; V: TRBV28; J: TRBJ2-7; size: .; DNA: TGTGCCAGCAGTTCCAACTCCCTACCCTACGAGCAGTACTTC; CDR3: CASSSNSLPYEQYF
D: TRBD1; V: TRBV9; J: TRBJ2-7; size: .; DNA: TGTGCCAGCACCCAGGGACAGAAGAACTACGAGCAGTACTTC; CDR3: CASTQGQKNYEQYF
D: TRBD1; V: TRBV5-6; J: TRBJ2-1; size: .; DNA: TGTGCCAGCAGCGGGACAGGGAGATCCTACAATGAGCAGTTCTTC; CDR3: CASSGTGRSYNEQFF
D: TRBD2; V: TRBV27; J: TRBJ2-5; size: .; DNA: TGTGCCAGCAGTTTATCTTGGACTAGAGGCGAGACCCAGTACTTC; CDR3: CASSLSWTRGETQYF
D: .; V: TRBV7-2; J: TRBJ1-1; size: .; DNA: TGTGCCAGCAGCTTAACAGGGATGGCTTTCTTT; CDR3: CASSLTGMAFF
D: TRBD1; V: TRBV7-9; J: TRBJ2-1; size: .; DNA: TGTGCCAGCAGCTCTACGACAGGGGGAAGGTACAATGAGCAGTTCTTC; CDR3: CASSSTTGGRYNEQFF
D: TRBD2; V: TRBV3-1/TRBV3-2; J: TRBJ2-7; size: .; DNA: TGTGCCAGCAGCCGTGAAGCGGGAGTAGCCGGGAACGAGCAGTACTTC; CDR3: CASSREAGVAGNEQYF